This paragraph reports one T cell receptor (beta chain). This clonotype occurred a few times. This clone's antigen is unknown. It has no much larger one-base neighbor in the sample; base qualities were not kept. This sample is drawn from a study of response to subunit inactivated influenza vaccine (dated by TCRdb to 2017 to 2018). For context, the study as a whole: The study used deep quantitative T cell receptor repertoire profiling to track responses to a trivalent subunit inactivated influenza vaccine.

The paper as a whole reports these results and caveats: It was suggested by the authors that each seasonal influenza vaccination may recruit only a limited number of new T cells.

Spanning cysteine to phenylalanine, the CDR3 consists of 14 amino acids. Only the CDR3 portion is preserved as DNA: 42 bases, with reading frame beginning at the first base. Trimming takes 2 bases from V and 4 bases from J, and the germline ends sit 12 bases apart. The germline V gene provides CDR1 SGHVS and CDR2 FQNEAQ. Library method: RT-PCR. Sequencing instrument: Illumina HiSeq 2500. In TCRdb, the public reads were trimmed at Q25 with fastp and aligned with MiXCR, with productive beta chains retained. A single entry per CDR3 protein holds the most common genes and DNA from its merged rows. The sample table holds 150,000 to 200,000 distinct CDR3 sequences, of which 9.2% were seen once. Roughly 11% of the sample is in the top ten clones.

The TCR comes from a man in his fifties who received an inactivated influenza vaccine. Donor details come from another sample of the same person, matched by shared clones. In this chain, TRBV7-8 is recombined with TRBJ2-7; tentative D gene TRBD1, with 6 bases matching. Sequencing used non-naive T cells sorted from PBMCs, obtained on the day of vaccination. The cell subset or site label of this sample denotes: memory T cell fraction. The nucleotide sequence is given as TGTGCCAGCAGCTTATCAGGGGCCTCTTACGAGCAGTACTTC. Its protein product is CASSLSGASYEQYF.